The sample holds many counts of the clone carrying this TCR beta chain. V was cut by 3 bases and J by 10 bases, with 18 bases left in between. This CDR3 contains 14 residues. Germline V gene lookup returns CDR1 DFQATT and CDR2 SNEGSKA (reference sequence). Using its own MiXCR run on the 5' RACE reads, TCRdb lists one record per CDR3 protein. The sample consists of 400,000 to 500,000 distinct CDR3 sequences, 18% of them appearing once. This record comes from a study of T-cell memory formation after mild COVID-19. Specimen: PBMCs or a T cell subset sorted from them (not recorded which). V is TRBV20-1 and J is TRBJ1-4; a possible D gene is TRBD1 (5 bases). This TCR came from a young man who had mild COVID-19 (a few samples of this study predate the infection). Cell type and time point are not known. The CDR3 DNA reads TGCAGTGCTAGTCCGAGGCAGGGCCTGGGAAAACTGTTTTTT. Protein: CSASPRQGLGKLFF.